These 6 T cell receptor beta chains were sequenced from one sample in a study of T-cell memory formation after mild COVID-19. TCRdb reprocessed the 5' RACE reads with MiXCR, giving one entry per CDR3 protein. Found here are 390,000 or so distinct CDR3 sequences, approximately 15% of them singletons; the top ten hold around a fifth. The sequenced sample was PBMCs or a T cell subset sorted from them (not recorded which). Receptor source: a man aged 18 to 30 who had mild COVID-19 (a few samples of this study predate the infection). Cell type and time point are not known.

Many counts were recorded for this clonotype. This chain uses TRBV12-3 or TRBV12-4 with TRBJ2-2; D unresolved. V shed 5 bases and J shed 1 base, with 2 bases lying between them. The CDR3 totals 12 residues. The CDR3 DNA reads as TGTGCCAGCAGTCGGAACACCGGGGAGCTGTTTTTT. This sequence encodes CASSRNTGELFF.

This clonotype was seen a few times. The rearrangement uses TRBV7-9 and TRBJ1-2; a possible D gene is TRBD1 (5 bases). The germline CDR1 and CDR2 sequences are SEHNR and FQNEAQ (reference sequence). V lost 5 bases to trimming and J lost 9 bases, with 16 bases between them. The CDR3 is 13 residues long. CDR3 sequence (DNA): TGTGCCAGCAGCACCGGGACCCCGGTGAGCTACACCTTC. Its translation is CASSTGTPVSYTF. The whole variable domain, remainder taken from reference TRBV7-9 and TRBJ1-2, is DTGVSQNPRHKITKRGQNVTFRCDPISEHNRLYWYRQTLGQGPEFLTYFQNEAQLEKSRLLSDRFSAERPKGSFSTLEIQRTEQGDSAMYLCASSTGTPVSYTFGSGTRLTVV.

This clonotype was seen many times. This rearrangement joins TRBV12-3 or TRBV12-4 to TRBJ1-4; 8 nucleotides line up with TRBD1. The length of the CDR3 is 14 residues. V trimming: 5 bases; J trimming: 7 bases; junction bases outside the gene matches: 6. The CDR3 sequence is CASSIRGRREKLFF. CDR3 nucleotide sequence: TGTGCCAGCAGTATCAGGGGGCGCCGTGAAAAACTGTTTTTT.

This clonotype has only a few counts. The CDR3 coding sequence is TGTGCCACTCTCATTAGCGGGGGGGTTCAAGAGACCCAGTACTTC. It specifies CATLISGGVQETQYF. J is TRBJ2-5 and V is TRBV7-2; TRBD2 agrees at 11 bases. The CDR3 consists of 15 residues. The V gene end was trimmed by 10 bases and the J gene end by 2 bases; junction bases not matched to a gene: 9. CDR1 is SGHTA, CDR2 FQGNSA, per germline.

This rearrangement joins TRBV4-2 to TRBJ2-1, with unresolved D. The ends were cut back, 4 bases at V and 0 bases at J, with 10 bases in the middle. In germline, CDR1 is LGHNA, CDR2 YNFKEQ. This CDR3 has 15 amino acids. The CDR3 reads CASSLSLLSYNEQFF. The DNA for the CDR3 is TGTGCCAGCAGCCTTTCATTACTCTCCTACAATGAGCAGTTCTTC.

V and J are TRBV7-2 and TRBJ2-5; the D gene is possibly TRBD2 (6 bases). CDR3 length: 14 residues. The germline V gene has CDR1 SGHTA and CDR2 FQGNSA. The V gene lost 5 bases and the J gene lost 3 bases, with 13 bases spanning the gap. DNA of the CDR3: TGTGCCAGCAGCCAGGGACTTAGAGAAGAGACCCAGTACTTC. Its translation: CASSQGLREETQYF.